The rows below give T cell receptor beta chains drawn from one sample of a study of vaccination and CD4 T cells after COVID-19. No cognate antigen is known for these TCRs. From the PCR reads, TCRdb called clonotypes with MiXCR, one entry per CDR3 protein. Among around 19,000 distinct CDR3 sequences listed, 60% were seen once. The sample consisted of CD4+ T cells from blood, cultured in vitro, taken after SARS-CoV-2 vaccination. These TCRs come from a human donor who had recovered from COVID-19. The CDR3 runs from the conserved cysteine through the conserved F or W. D genes are given only for firm matches. For some rows the clone size is stated as once, few or many, or as a class when expanded; others skip it.

clone size	V gene	D gene	J gene	CDR3 protein	CDR3 DNA
-	TRBV5-4	TRBD1	TRBJ1-2	CASSLGFVGTGMYGYTF	TGTGCCAGCAGCTTGGGATTTGTCGGGACAGGGATGTATGGCTACACCTTC
-	TRBV2	TRBD1	TRBJ2-7	CAFGGTGNHEQYF	TGTGCCTTCGGAGGGACAGGGAACCACGAGCAGTACTTC
-	TRBV5-8	TRBD1	TRBJ2-7	CASSQSHSGGASEQYF	TGTGCCAGCAGCCAAAGCCACTCAGGGGGTGCCTCCGAGCAGTACTTC
-	TRBV20-1	-	TRBJ1-4	CSAREPGGPNEKLFF	TGCAGTGCTAGAGAGCCCGGGGGACCTAATGAAAAACTGTTTTTT
-	TRBV20-1	-	TRBJ1-2	CSARAEGQFNYGYTF	TGCAGTGCTAGAGCTGAAGGACAGTTTAACTATGGCTACACCTTC
few	TRBV20-1	-	TRBJ1-1	CSARDKGNTEAFF	TGCAGTGCTAGAGATAAGGGGAACACTGAAGCTTTCTTT
-	TRBV6-4	-	TRBJ1-2	CASQLDSSYGYTF	TGTGCCAGTCAGCTGGACAGCAGTTATGGCTACACCTTC
-	TRBV7-2	-	TRBJ2-2	CASSSDWAGELFF	TGTGCCAGCAGCTCTGACTGGGCCGGGGAGCTGTTTTTT
-	TRBV4-3	-	TRBJ1-1	CASSQDYGRGEAFF	TGCGCCAGCAGCCAAGATTATGGACGCGGTGAAGCTTTCTTT
-	TRBV20-1	-	TRBJ1-2	CSASFRFHYGYTF	TGCAGTGCTAGTTTCCGATTCCACTATGGCTACACCTTC
few	TRBV27	-	TRBJ2-3	CASSPTQAAGGTQYF	TGTGCCAGCAGTCCCACCCAAGCGGCCGGCGGTACGCAGTATTTT
-	TRBV6-1	-	TRBJ1-5	CASSLTGQNQPQHF	TGTGCCAGCAGCTTGACAGGTCAGAATCAGCCCCAGCATTTT
-	TRBV27	TRBD1	TRBJ1-2	CASSGGPGQGNYGYTF	TGTGCCAGCAGTGGGGGCCCGGGACAGGGGAACTATGGCTACACCTTC
once	TRBV20-1	-	TRBJ2-5	CSGGSKETQYF	TGCAGTGGGGGGTCTAAAGAGACCCAGTACTTC
once	TRBV7-8	TRBD1	TRBJ2-7	CASSAGQGYYEQYF	TGTGCCAGCAGCGCCGGACAGGGATACTACGAGCAGTACTTC
once	TRBV11-2	TRBD1	TRBJ2-7	CASSVRQGQGGHYEQYF	TGTGCCAGCAGCGTGCGCCAGGGACAGGGGGGACACTACGAGCAGTACTTC
-	TRBV27	TRBD2	TRBJ2-2	CASSLGASGRAGELFF	TGTGCCAGCAGTTTAGGGGCTAGCGGGAGGGCCGGGGAGCTGTTTTTT
few	TRBV20-1	TRBD1	TRBJ2-5	CSVRGQGNEETQYF	TGCAGCGTACGGGGACAGGGGAATGAAGAGACCCAGTACTTC
few	TRBV7-2	-	TRBJ2-7	CASSRMQGAMGEQYF	TGTGCCAGCAGCCGGATGCAAGGGGCCATGGGCGAGCAGTACTTC
-	TRBV27	-	TRBJ1-4	CASSQTPVQGTVELFF	TGTGCCAGCAGCCAGACTCCCGTACAGGGTACTGTGGAACTGTTTTTT
few	TRBV20-1	TRBD2	TRBJ2-3	CSASKAGGLADTQYF	TGCAGTGCTTCCAAAGCGGGAGGACTAGCAGATACGCAGTATTTT
few	TRBV27	-	TRBJ1-5	CASSLQGDNQPQHF	TGTGCCAGCAGTCTGCAGGGAGACAATCAGCCCCAGCATTTT
-	TRBV7-2	-	TRBJ2-7	CASSFQGGYEQYF	TGTGCCAGCAGCTTCCAGGGGGGCTACGAGCAGTACTTC
-	TRBV12-3/TRBV12-4	-	TRBJ2-3	CASMVRTDTQYF	TGTGCCAGCATGGTCCGCACAGATACGCAGTATTTT
-	TRBV6-1	-	TRBJ1-2	CGIESGRLNYGYTF	TGTGGCATAGAGAGTGGCCGACTTAACTATGGCTACACCTTC
-	TRBV27	-	TRBJ2-7	CASVSPSYEQYF	TGTGCCAGCGTCTCCCCTTCCTACGAGCAGTACTTC
-	TRBV10-2	TRBD2	TRBJ2-1	CASSDDWLAGGYNEQFF	TGCGCCAGCAGTGATGATTGGCTAGCGGGGGGCTACAATGAGCAGTTCTTC
-	TRBV6-5	-	TRBJ2-3	CASSNYRGLSTDTQYF	TGTGCCAGCAGTAACTACCGGGGCCTTAGCACAGATACGCAGTATTTT
-	TRBV7-7	TRBD2	TRBJ2-3	CASSTGRTDTQYF	TGTGCCAGCAGCACCGGGAGGACAGATACGCAGTATTTT
-	TRBV7-2	-	TRBJ1-1	CASSLALGVGTEAFF	TGTGCCAGCAGCTTAGCCCTGGGGGTGGGCACTGAAGCTTTCTTT
-	TRBV2	-	TRBJ2-7	CASSDKMTENSYEQYF	TGTGCCAGCAGTGACAAGATGACGGAAAATTCCTACGAGCAGTACTTC
-	TRBV19	-	TRBJ1-1	CASSIGSRPEAFF	TGTGCCAGTAGTATAGGTAGCAGGCCTGAAGCTTTCTTT
-	TRBV20-1	-	TRBJ1-6	CSASSRNSPLHF	TGCAGTGCTAGTAGCAGGAATTCACCCCTCCACTTT
-	TRBV7-9	TRBD1	TRBJ2-2	CAHLYGTGNTGELFF	TGTGCCCACCTATACGGGACAGGGAACACCGGGGAGCTGTTTTTT
few	TRBV7-2	-	TRBJ2-7	CASSLAAVPIGSYEQYF	TGTGCCAGCAGCTTAGCGGCCGTCCCCATTGGGTCCTACGAGCAGTACTTC
-	TRBV6-2/TRBV6-3	TRBD1	TRBJ1-2	CASSYGPGGVNYGYTF	TGTGCCAGCAGTTACGGCCCAGGGGGCGTTAACTATGGCTACACCTTC
-	TRBV12-3/TRBV12-4	TRBD1	TRBJ1-1	CASSPDRGQRMNTEAFF	TGTGCCAGCAGCCCGGACAGGGGGCAGAGAATGAACACTGAAGCTTTCTTT
-	TRBV6-9	TRBD1	TRBJ1-1	CASTTEPWDRRSITEAFF	TGTGCCAGCACTACGGAGCCCTGGGACAGGAGGTCGATTACTGAAGCTTTCTTT
-	TRBV27	-	TRBJ1-5	CASSFSSVQPQHF	TGTGCCAGCAGCTTTTCTTCTGTCCAGCCCCAGCATTTT
-	TRBV20-1	TRBD2	TRBJ2-1	CSARVPSGGAAYNEQFF	TGCAGTGCTAGGGTCCCTAGCGGGGGGGCCGCCTACAATGAGCAGTTCTTC
-	TRBV27	-	TRBJ1-6	CASSLMAGRNSLLHF	TGTGCCAGCAGTTTAATGGCAGGACGTAATTCACTCCTCCACTTT
-	TRBV20-1	-	TRBJ1-1	CSARVDGLNTEAFF	TGCAGTGCTAGAGTGGACGGGCTGAACACTGAAGCTTTCTTT
-	TRBV5-4	-	TRBJ1-3	CASSSGPPRAGNTIYF	TGTGCCAGCAGTTCGGGACCCCCCAGGGCTGGAAACACCATATATTTT
-	TRBV5-1	TRBD1	TRBJ1-1	CATSTGDGTEAFF	TGCGCCACTTCGACAGGGGATGGCACTGAAGCTTTCTTT
-	TRBV30	TRBD1	TRBJ1-1	CAWDRGGTEAFF	TGTGCCTGGGACAGGGGGGGCACTGAAGCTTTCTTT